This is a list of T cell receptor beta chains from one sample in a study of blood T cell repertoires in COVID-19. This table comes from immunoSEQ multiplex PCR, and its TCRdb copy is limited to in-frame clones, with some not included. The table shows roughly 160,000 clones, with 70% to 90% occurring only once. The specimen sequenced was peripheral blood. Receptor source: a woman in her forties or fifties with COVID-19, enrolled during active disease. Each CDR3 is given with its conserved first and last residue. D genes are given only for firm matches. Some rows mark clone size as missing; the rest say once, few, many or name a class of expanded clone.

V gene	J gene	clone size	D gene	CDR3 protein	CDR3 DNA
TRBV29-1	TRBJ2-7	.	TRBD1	CSVGRDRGYEQYF	TGCAGCGTTGGCAGGGACAGGGGGTACGAGCAGTACTTC
TRBV18	TRBJ2-5	.	.	CASSYQETQYF	TGTGCCAGCTCGTATCAAGAGACCCAGTACTTC
TRBV30	TRBJ1-2	once	.	CAWEGVLNYGYTF	TGTGCCTGGGAGGGGGTTCTCAACTATGGCTACACCTTC
TRBV27	TRBJ2-5	.	TRBD2	CASSSPPGGQETQYF	TGTGCCAGCAGTTCCCCCCCGGGGGGCCAAGAGACCCAGTACTTC
TRBV28	TRBJ1-1	.	.	CASRPWANTEAFF	TGTGCCAGCAGACCCTGGGCGAACACTGAAGCTTTCTTT
TRBV19	TRBJ1-1	.	.	CASSIGLENTEAFF	TGTGCCAGTAGTATTGGGCTGGAGAACACTGAAGCTTTCTTT
TRBV2	TRBJ1-5	few	TRBD1	CASSEYRGPLPQHF	TGTGCCAGCAGTGAATACAGGGGGCCCTTGCCCCAGCATTTT
TRBV11-2	TRBJ1-1	few	TRBD1	CASSLDGLSRQGEAFF	TGTGCCAGCAGCTTAGATGGGTTATCTAGACAGGGTGAAGCTTTCTTT
TRBV6-5	TRBJ2-1	.	TRBD1	CASRQGQGLYNEQFF	TGTGCCAGCAGACAGGGACAGGGACTTTACAATGAGCAGTTCTTC
TRBV6-6	TRBJ1-5	.	.	CASIKTVGDQPQHF	TGTGCCAGCATTAAAACGGTGGGAGATCAGCCCCAGCATTTT
TRBV4-1	TRBJ1-5	.	.	CASSHLTGGGVESNQPQHF	TGCGCCAGCAGCCATCTCACAGGAGGAGGGGTGGAAAGCAATCAGCCCCAGCATTTT
TRBV6-2/TRBV6-3	TRBJ2-7	once	.	CASSYGLYEQYF	TGTGCCAGCAGTTACGGACTTTACGAGCAGTACTTC
TRBV10-3	TRBJ2-1	few	TRBD2	CAISDVAGGSYNEQFF	TGTGCCATCAGTGACGTAGCGGGGGGCTCCTACAATGAGCAGTTCTTC
TRBV7-9	TRBJ1-2	.	TRBD1	CASSLGDRNYGYTF	TGTGCCAGCAGCTTAGGGGACAGAAACTATGGCTACACCTTC
TRBV18	TRBJ1-6	.	TRBD1	CASSRDSNNSPLHF	TGTGCCAGCTCACGGGACAGCAATAATTCACCCCTCCACTTT
TRBV5-5	TRBJ1-4	.	.	CASTKLGQNEKLFF	TGTGCCAGCACGAAATTAGGACAGAATGAAAAACTGTTTTTT
TRBV2	TRBJ1-6	.	.	CASSGGSPPTPLHF	TGTGCCAGCAGTGGAGGGAGCCCCCCTACACCCCTCCACTTT
TRBV29-1	TRBJ2-5	.	TRBD2	CSPGLAGGTQYF	TGCAGCCCCGGACTAGCGGGGGGGACCCAGTACTTC
TRBV28	TRBJ2-3	.	TRBD1	CATQPGQGIKDTQYF	TGTGCCACCCAACCGGGACAGGGAATAAAAGATACGCAGTATTTT
TRBV27	TRBJ2-2	once	.	CASSLGQNTGELFF	TGTGCCAGCAGTTTAGGACAGAACACCGGGGAGCTGTTTTTT
TRBV6-2/TRBV6-3	TRBJ1-2	.	.	CASSPPWQEGRVGYTF	TGTGCCAGCAGCCCTCCGTGGCAGGAGGGACGTGTCGGCTACACCTTC
TRBV6-5	TRBJ2-7	.	TRBD1	CATRDRGIEQYF	TGTGCCACCCGGGACAGGGGGATCGAGCAGTACTTC
TRBV5-6	TRBJ2-3	.	TRBD2	CASSLVSGGTTDTQYF	TGTGCCAGCAGCTTGGTTAGCGGGGGAACCACAGATACGCAGTATTTT
TRBV19	TRBJ1-1	.	TRBD1	CASSKGTGWDNTEAFF	TGTGCCAGTAGTAAAGGGACAGGGTGGGATAACACTGAAGCTTTCTTT
TRBV19	TRBJ1-1	.	.	CASNLGGFSEAFF	TGTGCCAGTAACCTTGGAGGGTTCTCTGAAGCTTTCTTT
TRBV2	TRBJ1-1	.	.	CASNRVGNTEAFF	TGTGCCAGCAACAGGGTCGGGAACACTGAAGCTTTCTTT
TRBV11-3	TRBJ1-5	.	.	CASSRNRYTQPQHF	TGTGCCAGCAGCCGTAACAGGTACACTCAGCCCCAGCATTTT
TRBV2	TRBJ1-6	.	TRBD1	CASKGQHNSPLHF	TGTGCCAGCAAGGGACAGCATAATTCACCCCTCCACTTT
TRBV4-2	TRBJ2-2	once	.	CASSQRGWEYTGELFF	TGTGCCAGCAGCCAACGGGGATGGGAGTACACCGGGGAGCTGTTTTTT
TRBV24-1	TRBJ2-1	few	.	CATSDYNNEQFF	TGTGCCACCAGTGATTATAACAATGAGCAGTTCTTC
TRBV3-1/TRBV3-2	TRBJ1-2	.	TRBD1	CASSQVAGGRTNYGYTF	TGTGCCAGCAGCCAAGTTGCAGGGGGCCGAACTAACTATGGCTACACCTTC
TRBV7-2	TRBJ2-3	.	.	CASSSLGEAGDTQYF	TGTGCCAGCAGTTCTCTTGGGGAGGCGGGAGATACGCAGTATTTT
TRBV3-1/TRBV3-2	TRBJ1-6	.	.	CASSQLRRRTPYNSPLHF	TGTGCCAGCAGCCAACTTAGGCGGCGAACCCCCTATAATTCACCCCTCCACTTT
TRBV7-2	TRBJ2-7	.	.	CASRQGVVEEQYF	TGTGCCAGCAGGCAGGGTGTGGTTGAGGAGCAGTACTTC
TRBV6-8	TRBJ2-7	.	.	CASSYSTAHSSYEQYF	TGTGCCAGCAGTTACTCGACGGCTCACAGTTCCTACGAGCAGTACTTC
TRBV7-9	TRBJ2-3	once	TRBD1	CASSNRDRGYDTQYF	TGTGCCAGCAGCAACCGGGACAGGGGCTATGATACGCAGTATTTT
TRBV9	TRBJ2-5	once	.	CASSPRVSQETQYF	TGTGCCAGCAGCCCCCGTGTCAGCCAAGAGACCCAGTACTTC
TRBV18	TRBJ2-1	.	.	CASSPTDRNYNEQFF	TGTGCCAGCTCACCAACAGACAGGAACTACAATGAGCAGTTCTTC
TRBV30	TRBJ2-3	once	.	CAWRASSTDTQYF	TGTGCCTGGAGGGCAAGTAGCACAGATACGCAGTATTTT
TRBV11-3	TRBJ2-1	.	TRBD2	CASSSGGSYNEQFF	TGTGCCAGCAGCTCGGGGGGCTCCTACAATGAGCAGTTCTTC
TRBV10-3	TRBJ2-2	.	.	CAISRTVSLNTGELFF	TGTGCCATCAGCCGGACAGTCTCATTGAACACCGGGGAGCTGTTTTTT
TRBV5-4	TRBJ1-6	.	.	CASSSQQGQSYNSPLHF	TGTGCCAGCAGCTCCCAACAGGGTCAATCCTATAATTCACCCCTCCACTTT
TRBV7-3	TRBJ2-7	.	TRBD2	CASSPGMTSGSYEQYF	TGTGCCAGCAGCCCCGGCATGACTAGCGGCTCCTACGAGCAGTACTTC
TRBV5-1	TRBJ1-1	.	TRBD1	CASTVGGANTEAFF	TGCGCCAGCACAGTAGGGGGCGCGAACACTGAAGCTTTCTTT
TRBV11-2	TRBJ1-6	.	TRBD1	CASSLRDSNSPLHF	TGTGCCAGCAGTCTCCGGGACAGCAATTCACCCCTCCACTTT
TRBV23-1	TRBJ1-4	once	.	CASSQPTGVDEKLFF	TGCGCCAGCAGTCAACCGACGGGGGTTGACGAAAAACTGTTTTTT
TRBV29-1	TRBJ1-3	.	.	CSVKHSGNTIYF	TGCAGCGTGAAACACTCTGGAAACACCATATATTTT
TRBV6-6	TRBJ1-1	.	.	CASSSTGSYTEAFF	TGTGCCAGCAGTTCTACAGGATCATACACTGAAGCTTTCTTT
TRBV11-2	TRBJ2-1	many	.	CASRINSPSGLMNEQFF	TGTGCCAGCAGAATAAATAGTCCGTCGGGTTTGATGAATGAGCAGTTCTTC
TRBV2	TRBJ1-5	.	TRBD1	CASSETGGRQPQHF	TGTGCCAGCAGTGAGACAGGGGGCCGTCAGCCCCAGCATTTT
TRBV7-3	TRBJ2-1	once	TRBD1	CASSSILEGQGYNEQFF	TGTGCCAGCAGCTCAATTCTTGAGGGACAGGGCTACAATGAGCAGTTCTTC
TRBV4-3	TRBJ2-3	.	TRBD1	CASSQGTGGTDTQYF	TGCGCCAGCAGCCAAGGGACAGGGGGCACAGATACGCAGTATTTT
TRBV27	TRBJ2-2	.	TRBD1	CASSFAPGQGEGGELFF	TGTGCCAGCAGTTTTGCCCCCGGGCAGGGGGAAGGTGGGGAGCTGTTTTTT
TRBV6-1	TRBJ2-3	.	.	CASSGGSYIRADTQYF	TGTGCCAGCAGTGGAGGATCTTACATCAGGGCAGATACGCAGTATTTT
TRBV6-6	TRBJ1-4	once	TRBD1	CASSYLQGGNEKLFF	TGTGCCAGCAGTTACTTACAGGGGGGTAATGAAAAACTGTTTTTT
TRBV27	TRBJ1-1	.	.	CASSLGGGGGEAFF	TGTGCCAGCAGTTTAGGTGGTGGGGGGGGTGAAGCTTTCTTT
TRBV4-2	TRBJ2-5	.	TRBD2	CASSHPLAGGQETQYF	TGTGCCAGCAGCCACCCACTAGCGGGGGGTCAAGAGACCCAGTACTTC
TRBV5-1	TRBJ2-2	.	TRBD2	CASSLTSGGHTGELFF	TGCGCCAGCAGCTTGACTAGCGGGGGGCACACCGGGGAGCTGTTTTTT
TRBV11-2	TRBJ1-6	.	.	CASSLSRSPLHF	TGTGCCAGCAGCTTATCGCGCTCACCCCTCCACTTT